This T cell receptor (beta chain) was obtained from a study of blood T cell repertoires in COVID-19. Study information: Italy, Spain and the United States were the sources of the convalescent and acute COVID-19 samples.

V trimming: 5 bases; J trimming: 1 base; junction bases outside the gene matches: 4. The CDR3 length is 16 residues. Germline-derived CDR1 and CDR2 are SGHRS and YFSETQ. The protocol was immunoSEQ multiplex PCR, while the TCRdb copy is restricted to in-frame clones and leaves out a portion. This sample has some 110,000 clones, with more than 70% found just once. The chain has TRBV5-1 and TRBJ2-5; TRBD2 matches 14 bases. This receptor was obtained from a woman of 80 years or more with COVID-19, enrolled during active disease. Sequences were obtained from peripheral blood. CDR3 sequence reads: CASSRGTSGSQETQYF. In DNA form, the CDR3 reads TGCGCCAGCAGTAGAGGGACTAGCGGGAGCCAAGAGACCCAGTACTTC.